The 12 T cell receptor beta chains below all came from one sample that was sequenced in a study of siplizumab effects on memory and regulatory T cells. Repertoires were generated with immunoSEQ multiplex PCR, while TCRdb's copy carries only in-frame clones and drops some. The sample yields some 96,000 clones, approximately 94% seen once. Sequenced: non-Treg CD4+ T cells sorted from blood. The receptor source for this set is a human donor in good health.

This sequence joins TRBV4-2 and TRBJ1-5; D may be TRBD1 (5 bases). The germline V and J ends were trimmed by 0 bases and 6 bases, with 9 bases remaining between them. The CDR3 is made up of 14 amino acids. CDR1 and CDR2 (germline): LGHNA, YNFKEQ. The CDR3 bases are TGTGCCAGCAGCCAAGATAGGGACGGTCAGCCCCAGCATTTT. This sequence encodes CASSQDRDGQPQHF.

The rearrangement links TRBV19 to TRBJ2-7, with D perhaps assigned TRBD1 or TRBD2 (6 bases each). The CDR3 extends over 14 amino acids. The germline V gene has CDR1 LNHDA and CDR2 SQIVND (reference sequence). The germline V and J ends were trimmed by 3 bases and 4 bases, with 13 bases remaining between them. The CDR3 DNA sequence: TGTGCCAGTAGTATGGGAACAGGGAGGTACGAGCAGTACTTC. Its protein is CASSMGTGRYEQYF. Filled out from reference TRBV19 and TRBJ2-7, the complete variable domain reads DGGITQSPKYLFRKEGQNVTLSCEQNLNHDAMYWYRQDPGQGLRLIYYSQIVNDFQKGDIAEGYSVSREKKESFPLTVTSAQKNPTAFYLCASSMGTGRYEQYFGPGTRLTVT.

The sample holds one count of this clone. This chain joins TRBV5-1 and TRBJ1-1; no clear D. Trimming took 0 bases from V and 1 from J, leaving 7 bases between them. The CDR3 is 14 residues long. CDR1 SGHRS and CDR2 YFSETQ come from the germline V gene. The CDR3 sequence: CASSLVGENTEAFF. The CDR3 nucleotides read TGCGCCAGCAGCTTGGTTGGGGAGAACACTGAAGCTTTCTTT. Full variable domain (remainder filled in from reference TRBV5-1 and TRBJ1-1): KAGVTQTPRYLIKTRGQQVTLSCSPISGHRSVSWYQQTPGQGLQFLFEYFSETQRNKGNFPGRFSGRQFSNSRSEMNVSTLELGDSALYLCASSLVGENTEAFFGQGTRLTVV.

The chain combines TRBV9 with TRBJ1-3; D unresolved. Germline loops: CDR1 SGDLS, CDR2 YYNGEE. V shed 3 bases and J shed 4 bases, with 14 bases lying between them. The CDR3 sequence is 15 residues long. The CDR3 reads CASSAEYTGGNTIYF. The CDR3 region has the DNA TGTGCCAGCAGCGCTGAGTACACGGGAGGAAACACCATATATTTT.

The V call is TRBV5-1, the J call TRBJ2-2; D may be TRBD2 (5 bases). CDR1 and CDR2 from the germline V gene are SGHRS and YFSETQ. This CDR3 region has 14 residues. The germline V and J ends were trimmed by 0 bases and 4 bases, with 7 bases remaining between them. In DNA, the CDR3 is TGCGCCAGCAGCTTGGTAGCGAGCACCGGGGAGCTGTTTTTT. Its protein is CASSLVASTGELFF.

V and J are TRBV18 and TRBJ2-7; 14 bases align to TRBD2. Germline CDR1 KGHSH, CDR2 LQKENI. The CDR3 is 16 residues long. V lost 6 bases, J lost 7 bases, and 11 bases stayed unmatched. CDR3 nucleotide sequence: TGTGCCAGCTCCCGACTAGCGGGAGGGCCGAAAGAAGAGCAGTACTTC. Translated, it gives CASSRLAGGPKEEQYF.

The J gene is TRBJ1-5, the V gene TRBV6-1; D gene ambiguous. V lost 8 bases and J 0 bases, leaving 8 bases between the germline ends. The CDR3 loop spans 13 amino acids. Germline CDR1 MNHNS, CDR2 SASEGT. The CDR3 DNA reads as TGTGCCAGCGGGCGGGATAGCAATCAGCCCCAGCATTTT. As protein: CASGRDSNQPQHF.

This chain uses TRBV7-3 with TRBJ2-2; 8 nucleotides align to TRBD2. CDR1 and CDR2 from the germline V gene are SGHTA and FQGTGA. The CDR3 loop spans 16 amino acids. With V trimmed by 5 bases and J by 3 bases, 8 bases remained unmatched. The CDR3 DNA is TGTGCCAGCAGCCCCGGGGGTAGCGGGGACACCGGGGAGCTGTTTTTT. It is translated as CASSPGGSGDTGELFF.

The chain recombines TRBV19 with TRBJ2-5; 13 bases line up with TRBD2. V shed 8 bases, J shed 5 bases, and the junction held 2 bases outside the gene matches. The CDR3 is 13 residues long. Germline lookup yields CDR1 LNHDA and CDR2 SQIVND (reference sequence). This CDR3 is CASQTSGGETQYF. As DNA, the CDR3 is TGTGCCAGTCAGACTAGCGGGGGGGAGACCCAGTACTTC.

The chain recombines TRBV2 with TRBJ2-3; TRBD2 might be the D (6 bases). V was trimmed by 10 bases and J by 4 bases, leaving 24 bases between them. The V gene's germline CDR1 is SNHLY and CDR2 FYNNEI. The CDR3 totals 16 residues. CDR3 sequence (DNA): TGTGCCACTTCCCCGGGACTGGGGCTTCCCGCAGATACGCAGTATTTT. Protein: CATSPGLGLPADTQYF.

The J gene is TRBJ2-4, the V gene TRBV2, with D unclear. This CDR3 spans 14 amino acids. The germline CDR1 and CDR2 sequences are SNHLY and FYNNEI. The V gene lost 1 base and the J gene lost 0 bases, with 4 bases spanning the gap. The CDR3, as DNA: TGTGCCAGCAGTGAAGACCTAGCCAAAAACATTCAGTACTTC. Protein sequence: CASSEDLAKNIQYF.

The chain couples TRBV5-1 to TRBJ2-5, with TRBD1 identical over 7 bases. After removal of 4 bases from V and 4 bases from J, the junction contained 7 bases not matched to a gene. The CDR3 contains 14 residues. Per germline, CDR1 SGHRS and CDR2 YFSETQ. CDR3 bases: TGCGCCAGCAGCATCCGGGACAGTTTAGAGACCCAGTACTTC. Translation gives CASSIRDSLETQYF. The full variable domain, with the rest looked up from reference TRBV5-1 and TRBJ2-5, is KAGVTQTPRYLIKTRGQQVTLSCSPISGHRSVSWYQQTPGQGLQFLFEYFSETQRNKGNFPGRFSGRQFSNSRSEMNVSTLELGDSALYLCASSIRDSLETQYFGPGTRLLVL.